This TCR beta chain was sequenced during a study of T cell responses to AZD1222 COVID-19 vaccine. With regard to this clone: Antigen: not known.

Measured with immunoSEQ multiplex PCR; TCRdb has only the in-frame clones, and not every one. This sample carries about 99,000 clones, approximately 86% of them seen once, and the ten largest clones take more than 2.5%. The V end was cut by 7 bases, the J end by 5 bases, with 11 bases between. From germline, CDR1 is MDHEN and CDR2 SYDVKM. This CDR3 is 12 amino acids long. Whole-study results and caveats: Vaccine-related CD4 TCRs covered spike, predominating at 160-218 and 743-854. Donor demographics were predominantly white British with a female majority; clonal diversity may be underestimated.

The material was peripheral blood, obtained 28 days after the second dose of the MenACWY control vaccine. The source is an adult who received the MenACWY meningococcal vaccine as a control. The V gene is TRBV28, the J gene TRBJ1-2; D remains ambiguous. The CDR3: CASTLGGYGYTF. DNA of the CDR3: TGTGCCAGCACCCTTGGAGGTTATGGCTACACCTTC.